The present TCR beta chain was sequenced within a study of blood T cells in healthy people across ages. Study-wide points: Older individuals had lower TCR beta diversity per million T cells (the decline was roughly linear). It was the long-lived donors that had more naive CD4+ cells and higher diversity than aged donors.

Primers used in a second PCR of about 7 to 11 cycles were a sample-barcoded 5' primer and a J-beta primer mix. Each of the cDNA molecules was tagged by a template-switch adaptor with 12 random nucleotides. TCRdb fed the 5' RACE reads into MiXCR, producing one record per CDR3 protein. The table includes 850,000 to 1,100,000 distinct CDR3 sequences, 35% to 40% detected once. Per germline, CDR1 SQVTM and CDR2 ANQGSEA. The CDR3 length is 15 residues. Losses at the gene ends were 4 bases for V and 5 bases for J; bases not matched to a gene: 9. This clonotype was counted many times. The antigen remains unidentified.

The rearrangement links TRBV29-1 to TRBJ2-1; the match to TRBD1 covers 9 bases. This receptor was taken from a man younger than 35 in good health. The specimen sequenced was blood. The CDR3 DNA follows: TGCAGCGTTGGGTCTACAGGGGGCTTGGACAATGAGCAGTTCTTC. Its translation is CSVGSTGGLDNEQFF.